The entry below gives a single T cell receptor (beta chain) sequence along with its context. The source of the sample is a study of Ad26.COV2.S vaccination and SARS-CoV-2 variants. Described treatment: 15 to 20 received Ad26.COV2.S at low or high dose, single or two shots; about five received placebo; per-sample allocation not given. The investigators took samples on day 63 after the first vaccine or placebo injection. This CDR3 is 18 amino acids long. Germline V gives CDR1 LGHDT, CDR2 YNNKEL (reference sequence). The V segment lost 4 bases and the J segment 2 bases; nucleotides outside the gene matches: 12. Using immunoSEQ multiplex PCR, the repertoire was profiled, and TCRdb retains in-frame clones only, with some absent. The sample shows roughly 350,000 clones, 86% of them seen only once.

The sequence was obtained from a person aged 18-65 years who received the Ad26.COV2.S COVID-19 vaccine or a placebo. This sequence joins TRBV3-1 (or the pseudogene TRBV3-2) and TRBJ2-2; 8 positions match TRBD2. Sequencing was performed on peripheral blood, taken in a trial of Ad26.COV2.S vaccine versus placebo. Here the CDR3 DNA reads TGTGCCAGCAGCCCAAAGGGGAGCGGGAGTCGTAACACCGGGGAGCTGTTTTTT. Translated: CASSPKGSGSRNTGELFF.